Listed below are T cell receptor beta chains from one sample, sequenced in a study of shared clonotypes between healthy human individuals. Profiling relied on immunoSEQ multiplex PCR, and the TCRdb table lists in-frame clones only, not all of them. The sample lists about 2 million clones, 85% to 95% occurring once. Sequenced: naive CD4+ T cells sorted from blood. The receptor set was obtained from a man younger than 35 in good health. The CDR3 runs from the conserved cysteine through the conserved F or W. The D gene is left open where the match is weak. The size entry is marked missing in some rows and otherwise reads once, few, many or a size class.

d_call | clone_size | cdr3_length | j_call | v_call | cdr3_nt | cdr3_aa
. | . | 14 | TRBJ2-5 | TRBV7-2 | TGTGCCAGCAGCTTAGACGGGTTCCAAGAGACCCAGTACTTC | CASSLDGFQETQYF
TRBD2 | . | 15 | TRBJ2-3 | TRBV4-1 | TGCGCCAGCAGAGACGGGACTATAGAACCAGATACGCAGTATTTT | CASRDGTIEPDTQYF
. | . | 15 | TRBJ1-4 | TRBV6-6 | TGTGCCAGCAGTTACGAGGCAGGGAGAAATGAAAAACTGTTTTTT | CASSYEAGRNEKLFF
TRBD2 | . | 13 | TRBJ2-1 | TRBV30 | TGTGCCTGGATGCCGGGGGGACACAATGAGCAGTTCTTC | CAWMPGGHNEQFF
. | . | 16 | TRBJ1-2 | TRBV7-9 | TGTGCCAGCAGCCATAGGGGAGGAGGGAGCGATTATGGCTACACCTTC | CASSHRGGGSDYGYTF
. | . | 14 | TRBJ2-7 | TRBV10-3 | TGTGCCATCAGTGAGTCGACAGGCGAGCCCGAGCAGTACTTC | CAISESTGEPEQYF
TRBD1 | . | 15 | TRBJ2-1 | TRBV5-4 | TGTGCCAGCAGGCCTGACAGGGGCTTTTACAATGAGCAGTTCTTC | CASRPDRGFYNEQFF
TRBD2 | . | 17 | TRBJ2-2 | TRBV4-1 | TGCGCCAGCAGCCAAGTCCTGACTAGCGGGGGGACCGGGGAGCTGTTTTTT | CASSQVLTSGGTGELFF
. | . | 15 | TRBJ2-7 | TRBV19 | TGTGCCAGTAGTATCATAGCTGCCTTCTCCTACGAGCAGTACTTC | CASSIIAAFSYEQYF
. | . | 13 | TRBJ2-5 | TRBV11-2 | TGTGCCAGCAGCTTAGGGAACCAAGAGACCCAGTACTTC | CASSLGNQETQYF
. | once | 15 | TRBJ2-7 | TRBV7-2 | TGTGCCAGCAGCCCCTTCCAGGGGGGTGCCTACGAGCAGTACTTC | CASSPFQGGAYEQYF
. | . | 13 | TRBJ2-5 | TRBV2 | TGTGCCAGCAGTACGCAAATTGTGGAGACCCAGTACTTC | CASSTQIVETQYF
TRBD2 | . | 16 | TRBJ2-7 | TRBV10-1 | TGCGCCAGCAGTGAAGGGTCTAGCGGGAGAATGTACGAGCAGTACTTC | CASSEGSSGRMYEQYF
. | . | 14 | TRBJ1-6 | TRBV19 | TGTGCCAGTAGTAACCCCCTGAGGGATTCACCCCTCCACTTT | CASSNPLRDSPLHF
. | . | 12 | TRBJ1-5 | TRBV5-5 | TGTGCCAGCAGCACAGAGGGCCAGCCCCAGCATTTT | CASSTEGQPQHF
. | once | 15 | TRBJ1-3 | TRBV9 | TGTGCCAGCAGCGTACTCGGCAGCTCTGGAAACACCATATATTTT | CASSVLGSSGNTIYF